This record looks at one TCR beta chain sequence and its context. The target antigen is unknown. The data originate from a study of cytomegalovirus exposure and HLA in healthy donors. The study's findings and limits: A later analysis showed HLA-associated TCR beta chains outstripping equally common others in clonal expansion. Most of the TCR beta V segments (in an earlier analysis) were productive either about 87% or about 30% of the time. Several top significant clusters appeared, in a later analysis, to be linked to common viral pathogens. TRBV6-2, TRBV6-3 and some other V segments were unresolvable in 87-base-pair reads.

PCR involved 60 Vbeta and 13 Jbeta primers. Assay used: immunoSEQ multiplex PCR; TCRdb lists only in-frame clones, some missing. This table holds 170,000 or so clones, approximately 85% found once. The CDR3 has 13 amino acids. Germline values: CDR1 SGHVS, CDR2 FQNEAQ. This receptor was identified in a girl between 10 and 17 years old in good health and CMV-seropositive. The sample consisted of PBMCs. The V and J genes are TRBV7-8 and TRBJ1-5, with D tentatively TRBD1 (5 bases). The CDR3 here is CASTTGGNQPQHF. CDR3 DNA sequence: TGTGCTTCAACCACGGGGGGCAATCAGCCCCAGCATTTT.